One sample yielded the 10 T cell receptor beta chains listed below, sequenced in a study of blood T cell repertoires in COVID-19. Clones were read by immunoSEQ multiplex PCR, and TCRdb kept only the in-frame ones, dropping some. The sample includes some 70,000 clones, over 70% seen only once; the top ten take approximately 12%. The specimen was peripheral blood. Every receptor here comes from a human donor in a cohort sampled during active COVID-19.

This clone was picked up one time. This chain links TRBV7-9 with TRBJ2-5; D not resolved. The germline V gene has CDR1 SEHNR and CDR2 FQNEAQ (reference sequence). This CDR3 region has 14 residues. Trimming stripped 5 bases from V and 7 bases from J, with 17 bases between. The CDR3 protein is CASSPASVFRTQYF. CDR3 nucleotides: TGTGCCAGCAGCCCGGCCAGCGTGTTCAGGACCCAGTACTTC.

The J gene is TRBJ2-3, the V gene TRBV5-1; 9 bases are shared with TRBD2. Germline CDR1 and CDR2: SGHRS and YFSETQ. The junction had 6 bases not matched to a gene; V was cut back by 4 bases and J by 3 bases. The CDR3 runs 15 residues. CDR3 residues: CASSAGTSRTDTQYF. The CDR3 bases are TGCGCCAGCAGCGCCGGGACTAGCCGTACAGATACGCAGTATTTT.

The rearrangement uses TRBV5-1 and TRBJ1-6, with 7 bases aligning to TRBD1. Per germline, CDR1 SGHRS and CDR2 YFSETQ. V shed 0 bases and J 9 bases; nucleotides not matched to a gene: 3. The CDR3 length is 14 residues. The DNA for the CDR3 is TGCGCCAGCAGCTTGGAGGGGGCCGGTTCACCCCTCCACTTT. It yields the protein CASSLEGAGSPLHF.

V and J are TRBV18 and TRBJ2-6; D uncertain. Per germline, CDR1 KGHSH and CDR2 LQKENI. This CDR3 has 16 amino acids. With 5 bases removed from V and 3 bases from J, the gap between germline ends came to 14 bases. CDR3 in DNA: TGTGCCAGCTCATCCCAGACTTTAATTGGGGCCAACGTCCTGACTTTC. Translation: CASSSQTLIGANVLTF.

J is TRBJ1-3 and V is TRBV5-6, with D unclear. The CDR3 is 14 amino acids. Trimming removed 2 bases from V and 2 bases from J, with 8 bases in between. Germline loops: CDR1 SGHDT, CDR2 YYEEEE. The CDR3 sequence: CASSFRRAGNTIYF. CDR3 DNA: TGTGCCAGCAGCTTCAGGAGGGCTGGAAACACCATATATTTT.

The chain joins TRBV13 to TRBJ2-1; TRBD2 matches at 10 bases. Per the germline V gene, CDR1 is PRHDT and CDR2 is FYEKMQ (reference sequence). The V gene end was trimmed by 1 base and the J gene end by 0 bases; junction bases not matched to a gene: 3. This CDR3 comprises 17 residues. The CDR3, as DNA: TGTGCCAGCAGCTTAGTTAGCGGGAGGCCCTCCTACAATGAGCAGTTCTTC. Its translation is CASSLVSGRPSYNEQFF.

CDR3 in amino acids: CSVTYRGGNEKLFF. The CDR3 region has the DNA TGCAGCGTTACCTACAGGGGAGGTAATGAAAAACTGTTTTTT. This chain links TRBV29-1 with TRBJ1-4, with 7 positions matching TRBD1. J was trimmed by 4 bases and V by 5 bases; bases with no gene match: 7. The CDR3 covers 14 residues. CDR1 is SQVTM and CDR2 is ANQGSEA in the germline V gene. Variable domain in full (rest from reference TRBV29-1 and TRBJ1-4): SAVISQKPSRDICQRGTSLTIQCQVDSQVTMMFWYRQQPGQSLTLIATANQGSEATYESGFVIDKFPISRPNLTFSTLTVSNMSPEDSSIYLCSVTYRGGNEKLFFGSGTQLSVL.

V gene TRBV30 combines with J gene TRBJ2-2, with D maybe TRBD1 (7 bases). CDR3 length equals 15 residues. Germline assignment: CDR1 GTSNPN and CDR2 SVGIG (reference sequence). Between the trimmed V and J ends, which lost 5 bases and 1 base, there was a span of 14 bases. DNA for the CDR3: TGTGCCTGGGACAGACAGGGACTGAACACCGGGGAGCTGTTTTTT. Protein: CAWDRQGLNTGELFF.

The chain couples TRBV4-3 to TRBJ1-6; D might be TRBD1 (5 bases). Between the trimmed V and J ends, which lost 0 bases and 7 bases, there was a span of 7 bases. The germline V gene encodes CDR1 LGHNA and CDR2 YSLEER. The CDR3 has 14 residues. The DNA of the CDR3 is TGCGCCAGCAGCCAAGATCACAGGAATTCACCCCTCCACTTT. This encodes CASSQDHRNSPLHF.

V and J are TRBV27 and TRBJ1-2; 8 nucleotides align to TRBD1. Losses at the gene ends were 5 bases for V and 9 bases for J; bases not matched to a gene: 11. Per the germline V gene, CDR1 is MNHEY and CDR2 is SMNVEV (reference sequence). This CDR3 is 14 amino acids long. The CDR3 region is CASSVSRGRRSYTF. CDR3 nucleotide sequence: TGTGCCAGCAGTGTTAGCAGGGGGCGCAGGAGCTACACCTTC.